The clone carrying this TCR beta chain was seen many times. Each CDR3 protein gets one entry after TCRdb re-called the RACE reads with MiXCR. This sample has tens of thousands of distinct CDR3 sequences, with around 6.6% found just once. Germline CDR1 reads SEHNR; CDR2 reads FQNEAQ (reference sequence). With 1 base removed from V and 1 base from J, the gap between germline ends came to 10 bases. The CDR3 loop spans 15 amino acids. The data belong to a study of human T cells and chemical hapten exposure. The time point denotes: pre-sensitization, week 0. Sample treatment: therapeutic diphenylcyclopropenone sensitization with weekly scalp DPC.

Sample: whole blood, taken in connection with sensitization to the hapten diphenylcyclopropenone (DPC). This chain joins TRBV7-9 and TRBJ2-5; maybe TRBD2 (5 bases). This clonotype was sampled from a woman younger than 45 with alopecia areata. Some clones in this sample may be carry-over from other donors' samples. The CDR3 spells CASSLVPAVQETQYF. CDR3 in DNA: TGTGCCAGCAGCTTAGTTCCAGCGGTCCAAGAGACCCAGTACTTC.